The T cell receptor beta chain described here comes from a study of shared clonotypes between healthy human individuals. Overall study results and limits: Investigators expected sequencing depth to affect clonotype sharing among donors. Non-shared clonotypes displayed generation probabilities falling below those of clonotypes present in all four donors. Limited genetic and exposure-history diversity came from having few donors.

CDR3 length: 14 amino acids. From germline, CDR1 is SEHNR and CDR2 FQNEAQ (reference sequence). V lost 5 bases to trimming and J lost 4 bases; unmatched junction nucleotides: 6. Naive CD8 cells comprised CD45RO-negative, CCR7-positively selected cells, excluding terminally differentiated effector memory CD45RA+ cells. As to this clone: As yet, its antigen is unknown.

An approximately 210 ng quantity of DNA, 32,000 or so T cell genomes, went into the sorted-subset replicate PCRs. Assay: immunoSEQ multiplex PCR; the TCRdb copy retains only in-frame clones and omits some. The sample includes about 2.2 million clones, 85% to 95% of them seen just once. The gene calls are TRBV7-9 and TRBJ2-7; 9 bases align to TRBD1. The sequence derives from a man between 18 and 29 years old in good health. Some clones in this sample may be carry-over from other donors' samples. Sequencing was done on a sample of naive CD8+ T cells from PBMCs. The CDR3 region has the DNA TGTGCCAGCAGCAGCCGGGACAGGGTATACGAGCAGTACTTC. Amino acids: CASSSRDRVYEQYF.